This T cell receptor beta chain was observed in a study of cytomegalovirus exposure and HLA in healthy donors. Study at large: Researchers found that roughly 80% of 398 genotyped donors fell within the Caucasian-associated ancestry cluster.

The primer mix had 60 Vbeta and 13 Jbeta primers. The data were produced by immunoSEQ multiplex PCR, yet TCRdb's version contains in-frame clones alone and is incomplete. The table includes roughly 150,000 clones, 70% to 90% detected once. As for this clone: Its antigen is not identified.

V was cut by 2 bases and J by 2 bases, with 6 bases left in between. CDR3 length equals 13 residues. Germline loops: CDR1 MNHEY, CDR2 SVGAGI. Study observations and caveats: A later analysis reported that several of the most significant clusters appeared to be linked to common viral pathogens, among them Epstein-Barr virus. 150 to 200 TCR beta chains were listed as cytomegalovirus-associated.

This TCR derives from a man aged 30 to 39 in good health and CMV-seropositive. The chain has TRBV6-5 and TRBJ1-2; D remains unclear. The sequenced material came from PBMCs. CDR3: CASSYGLNYGYTF. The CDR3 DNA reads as TGTGCCAGCAGTTACGGGCTCAACTATGGCTACACCTTC.